The 23 T cell receptor beta chains given below trace back to one sample, sequenced in a study of T cells after yellow fever vaccination. Using its own MiXCR run on the 5' RACE reads, TCRdb lists one record per CDR3 protein. The sample yields roughly 340,000 distinct CDR3 sequences, more than 8.5% seen once. This sample comprised PBMCs, obtained on the day of the first yellow fever vaccination. Receptors were obtained from a man aged 18 to 29 who received the YFV17D yellow fever vaccine.

The chain uses TRBV20-1 and TRBJ2-1; TRBD2 matches 10 bases. The CDR3 contains 18 residues. The germline V gene has CDR1 DFQATT and CDR2 SNEGSKA (reference sequence). J gave up 0 bases and V 2 bases, and 10 bases lay outside the gene matches. The CDR3 region is CSARLAGDGMSSYNEQFF. CDR3 nucleotide sequence: TGCAGTGCTAGACTAGCGGGGGACGGAATGAGCTCCTACAATGAGCAGTTCTTC.

This clonotype showed up just a few times. The V and J genes are TRBV6-5 and TRBJ2-2, with no clear D. With 5 bases removed from V and 5 bases from J, the gap between germline ends came to 9 bases. CDR3 length equals 13 residues. Germline CDR1 and CDR2: MNHEY and SVGAGI. CDR3 sequence (DNA): TGTGCCAGCAGTCATACGTTAACCGGGGAGCTGTTTTTT. It specifies CASSHTLTGELFF.

This clonotype was seen a few times. The chain couples TRBV5-1 to TRBJ2-3; 8 nucleotides align to TRBD1. Germline CDR1 is SGHRS and CDR2 is YFSETQ. CDR3 length: 14 amino acids. V gave up 4 bases and J gave up 4 bases; unmatched junction bases: 5. CDR3 loop: CASSRQTGADTQYF. DNA of the CDR3: TGCGCCAGCAGCCGGCAGACAGGGGCAGATACGCAGTATTTT.

This clonotype has a handful of counts. J is TRBJ2-4 and V is TRBV5-5, with unresolved D. The CDR3 has 14 amino acids. With 2 bases removed from V and 5 bases from J, the gap between germline ends came to 11 bases. Germline CDR1 SGHKS, CDR2 YYEKEE (reference sequence). The CDR3 loop is CASSLQLFENIQYF. DNA for the CDR3: TGTGCCAGCAGCTTACAGCTATTTGAAAACATTCAGTACTTC.

The chain has TRBV4-3 and TRBJ2-3, with 7 bases identical to TRBD1. The CDR3 consists of 16 residues. Trimming at V came to 2 bases and at J to 0 bases, leaving 5 bases not matched to a gene. In germline, CDR1 is LGHNA, CDR2 YSLEER. DNA of the CDR3: TGCGCCAGCAGCCAATGGGACAGACTTAGCACAGATACGCAGTATTTT. Protein product: CASSQWDRLSTDTQYF.

The V gene is TRBV5-6, the J gene TRBJ1-5; D is undetermined. Looked up from germline, CDR1 is SGHDT and CDR2 is YYEEEE. The CDR3 consists of 17 residues. V lost 3 bases to trimming and J lost 1 base, with 17 bases between them. CDR3 nucleotides: TGTGCCAGCAGCTCGTCCGGCGTCCAGATGAGCAATCAGCCCCAGCATTTT. This sequence encodes CASSSSGVQMSNQPQHF.

This clonotype was recorded a few times. CDR3 nucleotide sequence: TGTGCCTGGAGTGTAGTCGGGACAGTCTATAATTCACCCCTCCACTTT. The encoded protein is CAWSVVGTVYNSPLHF. The chain couples TRBV30 to TRBJ1-6; 7 bases are a match to TRBD1. From germline, CDR1 is GTSNPN and CDR2 SVGIG (reference sequence). J gave up 3 bases and V 0 bases, and 5 bases lay outside the gene matches. CDR3 size: 16 residues.

The chain carries TRBV20-1 and TRBJ1-2, with 9 bases matching TRBD1. V shed 1 base and J 12 bases; nucleotides not matched to a gene: 3. From germline, CDR1 is DFQATT and CDR2 SNEGSKA (reference sequence). This CDR3 has 11 amino acids. The CDR3 coding sequence is TGCAGTGCTAGAGGACAGGGGGATGACACCTTC. Amino acid sequence: CSARGQGDDTF.

The table lists this clonotype with a few counts. The CDR3 sequence: CSASDGGVSYEQYF. As DNA, the CDR3 is TGCAGTGCTAGCGACGGGGGGGTATCCTACGAGCAGTACTTC. This chain uses TRBV20-1 with TRBJ2-7; 8 nucleotides match TRBD2. CDR3 length: 14 residues. Per the germline V gene, CDR1 is DFQATT and CDR2 is SNEGSKA (reference sequence). The J segment lost 1 base and the V segment lost 3 bases, leaving 5 bases of the junction unmatched.

V is TRBV5-6 and J is TRBJ2-3; TRBD2 agrees at 8 bases. J was trimmed by 8 bases and V by 4 bases; bases with no gene match: 6. Germline-derived CDR1 and CDR2 are SGHDT and YYEEEE. The CDR3 is 13 residues long. CDR3 sequence: CASSPGGAPTQYF. CDR3 DNA: TGTGCCAGCAGCCCGGGGGGGGCCCCTACGCAGTATTTT.

This clonotype was counted only a few times. V usage is TRBV20-1 and J usage is TRBJ2-7; D is possibly TRBD2 (5 bases). Trimming removed 6 bases at V and 0 bases at J, with 15 bases between. CDR3 length equals 14 residues. CDR1 and CDR2 (germline): DFQATT, SNEGSKA (reference sequence). The CDR3 coding sequence is TGCAGTGCAAAACGGGGAAAGAGCTCCTACGAGCAGTACTTC. This translates into CSAKRGKSSYEQYF.

Concerning this clonotype itself: A much larger clone lies one base from this, so it may be a read error. CDR3 bases: TGTGCCAGCAGTTACTCTTCCTACGACCAGTACTTC. The encoded protein is CASSYSSYDQYF. The chain carries TRBV6-2 or TRBV6-3 and TRBJ2-7; D is undetermined. This CDR3 contains 12 residues. The germline gives CDR1 MNHEY, CDR2 SVGEGT.

This clonotype was observed at least ten times. The gene calls are TRBV7-2 and TRBJ1-1, with D possibly matching TRBD1 (6 bases). The CDR3 is made up of 15 amino acids. Trimming shortened V by 1 base and J by 4 bases, and 13 bases separated the two germline ends. The germline gives CDR1 SGHTA, CDR2 FQGNSA. The chain's CDR3 is CASSLEAGAGTEAFF. The CDR3 bases are TGTGCCAGCAGCTTAGAGGCAGGGGCAGGCACTGAAGCTTTCTTT.

This clonotype was observed a handful of times. CDR3 nucleotides: TGCGCCAGCAGCCCTAGAGGGACAGTCAGGAACTATGGCTACACCTTC. Its protein product is CASSPRGTVRNYGYTF. V usage is TRBV4-3 and J usage is TRBJ1-2; 7 nucleotides agree with TRBD1. The CDR3 length is 16 residues. The V segment lost 4 bases and the J segment 2 bases; nucleotides outside the gene matches: 10. Germline V CDR1 and CDR2: LGHNA, YSLEER.

The chain couples TRBV20-1 to TRBJ2-3; 14 bases are a match to TRBD2. From germline, CDR1 is DFQATT and CDR2 SNEGSKA (reference sequence). The CDR3 has 14 amino acids. Trimming cost V 6 bases and J 6 bases; bases outside gene matches: 5. The CDR3 sequence: CSARGTSGGDTQYF. CDR3 coding DNA: TGCAGTGCACGGGGGACTAGCGGGGGTGATACGCAGTATTTT.

V is TRBV14 and J is TRBJ1-6; D might be TRBD1 (5 bases). Trimming removed 4 bases from V and 0 bases from J, with 16 bases in between. The CDR3 covers 18 residues. Germline-derived CDR1 and CDR2 are SGHDN and FVKESK. CDR3 coding DNA: TGTGCCAGCAGCCCCAGGACATTCGGGAGCTCCTATAATTCACCCCTCCACTTT. This codes for CASSPRTFGSSYNSPLHF.

The chain combines TRBV5-6 with TRBJ1-2; possible D gene TRBD1, 6 bases. The CDR3 extends over 14 amino acids. Per the germline V gene, CDR1 is SGHDT and CDR2 is YYEEEE. Trimming removed 0 bases from V and 4 bases from J, with 10 bases in between. The CDR3 nucleotides are TGTGCCAGCAGCTTGGCCGAGGGGGTCTATGGCTACACCTTC. Translation: CASSLAEGVYGYTF.

This clonotype showed up just a few times. The V and J genes are TRBV7-2 and TRBJ2-7; D uncertain. Germline V gives CDR1 SGHTA, CDR2 FQGNSA. CDR3 length equals 13 residues. Trimming pared 5 bases from V and 3 bases from J, leaving 11 bases between. The CDR3 DNA follows: TGTGCCAGCAGCGCCCGGGCCTACTACGAGCAGTACTTC. Residues: CASSARAYYEQYF.

V gene TRBV7-9 combines with J gene TRBJ1-5; no clear D gene. The V end lost 8 bases, the J end lost 6 bases, and 14 bases lay between the germline ends. Germline V gene data show CDR1 as SEHNR and CDR2 as FQNEAQ (reference sequence). The CDR3 length is 13 residues. The CDR3 coding sequence is TGTGCCAGCGAAGCGGGCCGGGGTCAGCCCCAGCATTTT. Translated, it gives CASEAGRGQPQHF.

This sequence joins TRBV28 and TRBJ2-5; 12 positions agree with TRBD2. CDR3 length: 16 residues. J gave up 1 base and V 6 bases, and 6 bases lay outside the gene matches. CDR1 and CDR2 (germline): MDHEN, SYDVKM. CDR3 DNA sequence: TGTGCCAGCAGCCCTCAACTAGCGGGGGGCCAAGAGACCCAGTACTTC. This sequence encodes CASSPQLAGGQETQYF.

The rearrangement joins TRBV12-3 or TRBV12-4 to TRBJ2-3, with 11 bases that match TRBD2. V shed 5 bases and J 4 bases; nucleotides not matched to a gene: 14. The length of the CDR3 is 18 residues. CDR3 amino acids: CASSPDGTSGHIADTQYF. CDR3 coding DNA: TGTGCCAGCAGTCCCGACGGGACTAGCGGACACATAGCAGATACGCAGTATTTT.

This clonotype was counted at least ten times. The chain has TRBV29-1 and TRBJ2-3; TRBD2 matches at 10 bases. The CDR3 covers 14 residues. CDR1 SQVTM and CDR2 ANQGSEA come from the germline V gene. CDR3 amino acids: CTIRASGGLGTQYF. Written as DNA, the CDR3 is TGCACCATCCGGGCTAGCGGGGGTTTAGGTACGCAGTATTTT.

This clonotype was seen more than once but under ten times. CDR3 amino acids: CASSMDTDTQYF. The CDR3 coding sequence is TGTGCCAGCAGCATGGACACAGATACGCAGTATTTT. V gene TRBV7-2 combines with J gene TRBJ2-3; unclear D gene. Trimming removed 5 bases at V and 2 bases at J, with 5 bases between. Germline CDR1 reads SGHTA; CDR2 reads FQGNSA. The CDR3 is 12 amino acids. The whole variable domain, remainder taken from reference TRBV7-2 and TRBJ2-3, is GAGVSQSPSNKVTEKGKDVELRCDPISGHTALYWYRQSLGQGLEFLIYFQGNSAPDKSGLPSDRFSAERTGGSVSTLTIQRTQQEDSAVYLCASSMDTDTQYFGPGTRLTVL.